One sample yielded the 21 T cell receptor beta chains listed below, sequenced in a study of lymphopenia after photon versus proton radiotherapy. The method was immunoSEQ multiplex PCR; TCRdb's version includes in-frame clones alone and lacks a portion of them. The sample consists of more than 25,000 clones, approximately 87% of them appearing once. The material sequenced was peripheral blood, taken from a patient treated with photon-based radiotherapy. Receptor source: a woman aged 45-65 years with pancreatic cancer.

The chain has TRBV5-6 and TRBJ1-1; D call uncertain. The V end was cut by 0 bases, the J end by 1 base, with 7 bases between. This CDR3 region has 14 residues. Germline values: CDR1 SGHDT, CDR2 YYEEEE. The CDR3 DNA is TGTGCCAGCAGCTTGGTCGGGCGGAACACTGAAGCTTTCTTT. Translated, it gives CASSLVGRNTEAFF.

This chain uses TRBV19 with TRBJ2-7; D unclear. The CDR3 extends over 14 amino acids. Germline loops: CDR1 LNHDA, CDR2 SQIVND (reference sequence). The V and J ends lost 5 bases and 7 bases respectively, with 18 bases between them. CDR3 residues: CASSSTGAAGEQYF. The CDR3 nucleotides read TGTGCCAGTAGTTCAACGGGCGCGGCCGGTGAGCAGTACTTC.

The chain employs TRBV4-1 and TRBJ2-3; D uncertain. This CDR3 has 15 residues. Germline lookup yields CDR1 MGHRA and CDR2 YSYEKL. V was shortened by 1 base and J by 4 bases, with 12 bases between the two germline ends. CDR3 in DNA: TGCGCCAGCAGCCAAGTGTGGGGTAACGCAGATACGCAGTATTTT. Amino acid sequence: CASSQVWGNADTQYF.

This chain joins TRBV5-1 and TRBJ2-1; D gene ambiguous. The CDR3 consists of 12 residues. Germline V lookup: CDR1 SGHRS, CDR2 YFSETQ. V lost 4 bases and J 8 bases, leaving 10 bases between the germline ends. CDR3 sequence: CASSPSNHEQFF. CDR3 DNA: TGCGCCAGCAGCCCATCAAATCATGAGCAGTTCTTC.

The V and J genes are TRBV9 and TRBJ2-1; 8 nucleotides line up with TRBD1. J gave up 9 bases and V 0 bases, and 5 bases lay outside the gene matches. The CDR3 extends over 14 amino acids. Germline assignment: CDR1 SGDLS and CDR2 YYNGEE. CDR3 loop: CASSVDQGAGEQFF. The CDR3, as DNA: TGTGCCAGCAGCGTAGATCAGGGGGCCGGTGAGCAGTTCTTC.

The rearrangement links TRBV6-5 to TRBJ2-1; D tentatively reads TRBD1 or TRBD2 (5 bases each). Trimming removed 7 bases at V and 7 bases at J, with 17 bases between. The CDR3 runs to 14 residues. From germline, CDR1 is MNHEY and CDR2 SVGAGI. The CDR3 nucleotides are TGTGCCAGCAACCGTCCGGGGTGGGGGAATGAGCAGTTCTTC. Amino acid sequence: CASNRPGWGNEQFF.

V and J are TRBV7-9 and TRBJ1-3; D unclear. Trimming shortened V by 5 bases and J by 3 bases, and 11 bases separated the two germline ends. The V gene's germline CDR1 is SEHNR and CDR2 FQNEAQ (reference sequence). The CDR3 length is 14 residues. CDR3 residues: CASSRPTDGNTIYF. The CDR3 DNA is TGTGCCAGCAGCAGACCGACGGATGGAAACACCATATATTTT.

This chain joins TRBV19 and TRBJ1-5, with D perhaps matching TRBD1 (5 bases). The germline CDR1 and CDR2 sequences are LNHDA and SQIVND (reference sequence). The CDR3 spans 12 residues. The germline V and J ends were trimmed by 9 bases and 1 base, with 7 bases remaining between them. Here the CDR3 reads CASWGSNQPQHF. The DNA for the CDR3 is TGTGCCAGCTGGGGGAGCAATCAGCCCCAGCATTTT.

The V call is TRBV29-1, the J call TRBJ1-1; D call uncertain. CDR1 and CDR2 from the germline V gene are SQVTM and ANQGSEA. The length of the CDR3 is 11 residues. V gave up 1 base and J gave up 3 bases, with 3 bases separating them. As DNA, the CDR3 is TGCAGCGTTGAAGGATACACTGAAGCTTTCTTT. This gives the protein CSVEGYTEAFF.

The chain carries TRBV5-1 and TRBJ1-1, with 8 bases that match TRBD1. V was pared by 4 bases and J by 5 bases, with 10 bases of the junction left unmatched. CDR1 and CDR2 (germline): SGHRS, YFSETQ. This CDR3 has 15 residues. The CDR3 DNA reads TGCGCCAGCAGCGTCAGACAGGGGACGGGTACTGAAGCTTTCTTT. Encoded protein: CASSVRQGTGTEAFF.

The genes are TRBV10-3 and TRBJ2-3; 11 nucleotides line up with TRBD2. From germline, CDR1 is ENHRY and CDR2 SYGVKD. The CDR3 covers 15 residues. V shed 2 bases and J 3 bases; nucleotides not matched to a gene: 1. The CDR3 sequence: CAISETSGRTDTQYF. The DNA of the CDR3 is TGTGCCATCAGTGAGACTAGCGGGAGAACAGATACGCAGTATTTT.

The chain recombines TRBV28 with TRBJ2-1; 8 bases agree with TRBD1. Germline trimming cut 3 bases from V and 0 bases from J; bases unmatched to any gene: 10. Germline loops: CDR1 MDHEN, CDR2 SYDVKM. This CDR3 spans 18 amino acids. The CDR3 region has the DNA TGTGCCAGCAGTTTTGAGGCAGGGGGCAAAAGCTCCTACAATGAGCAGTTCTTC. Protein sequence: CASSFEAGGKSSYNEQFF.

This chain uses TRBV7-2 with TRBJ2-7; a weak D match, TRBD1 (5 bases). Trimming removed 5 bases at V and 2 bases at J, with 16 bases between. CDR3 length: 15 amino acids. Germline values: CDR1 SGHTA, CDR2 FQGNSA. This chain's CDR3 is CASSVDSTVTYEQYF. The DNA for the CDR3 is TGTGCCAGCAGCGTCGACAGTACGGTAACCTACGAGCAGTACTTC.

The rearrangement links TRBV19 to TRBJ2-1, with D perhaps matching TRBD2 (5 bases). Germline V lookup: CDR1 LNHDA, CDR2 SQIVND (reference sequence). The CDR3 is made up of 15 amino acids. The V gene lost 5 bases and the J gene lost 3 bases, with 14 bases spanning the gap. CDR3 coding DNA: TGTGCCAGTAGTCCACAGCAGCGGAGCTACAATGAGCAGTTCTTC. Its protein is CASSPQQRSYNEQFF.

V gene TRBV10-3 combines with J gene TRBJ2-7; 8 positions agree with TRBD2. The trim removed 5 bases at V and 4 bases at J, leaving 4 bases unmatched. This CDR3 comprises 13 residues. Per the germline V gene, CDR1 is ENHRY and CDR2 is SYGVKD. The CDR3 reads CAISPGGPYEQYF. CDR3 nucleotides: TGTGCCATCAGTCCGGGAGGGCCGTACGAGCAGTACTTC.

The J gene is TRBJ2-1, the V gene TRBV28, with D maybe TRBD2 (6 bases). Germline lookup yields CDR1 MDHEN and CDR2 SYDVKM. V was pared by 7 bases and J by 0 bases, with 16 bases between. This CDR3 comprises 16 residues. In DNA form, the CDR3 reads TGTGCCAGCACCCTATTGGGAGGAGGCTCCTACAATGAGCAGTTCTTC. This encodes CASTLLGGGSYNEQFF.

The CDR3 nucleotides are TGTGCCAGCATTAGGACAGGGGTTGAAAAACTGTTTTTT. Its protein product is CASIRTGVEKLFF. J is TRBJ1-4 and V is TRBV28, with 9 bases matching TRBD1. Trimming removed 7 bases from V and 7 bases from J; junction bases left unmatched: 4. CDR3 length: 13 residues. The germline V gene encodes CDR1 MDHEN and CDR2 SYDVKM.

V usage is TRBV27 and J usage is TRBJ1-1; D gene unclear. Germline assignment: CDR1 MNHEY and CDR2 SMNVEV (reference sequence). This CDR3 has 15 amino acids. Between the trimmed V and J ends, which lost 5 bases and 1 base, there was a span of 14 bases. The CDR3 loop is CASSTGPDPNTEAFF. The CDR3 DNA follows: TGTGCCAGCAGTACCGGTCCGGACCCGAACACTGAAGCTTTCTTT.

The CDR3 spells CASSLGETQYF. Here the CDR3 DNA reads TGTGCCAGCAGTCTGGGAGAGACCCAGTACTTC. This chain connects TRBV28 to TRBJ2-5; D remains ambiguous. The CDR3 spans 11 residues. V lost 5 bases, J lost 4 bases, and 5 bases lay in between. CDR1 is MDHEN and CDR2 is SYDVKM in the germline V gene.

This sequence joins TRBV18 and TRBJ2-1; 7 nucleotides match TRBD2. The germline CDR1 and CDR2 sequences are KGHSH and LQKENI. This CDR3 is built from 14 residues. Trimming removed 5 bases from V and 9 bases from J; junction bases left unmatched: 10. For the CDR3, the DNA is TGTGCCAGCTCAACAATTCGACTAGCCACTGAGCAGTTCTTC. Its protein product is CASSTIRLATEQFF.

V usage is TRBV14 and J usage is TRBJ2-2, with 10 positions matching TRBD2. The CDR3 runs to 16 residues. From germline, CDR1 is SGHDN and CDR2 FVKESK. V shed 3 bases and J 4 bases; nucleotides not matched to a gene: 5. This CDR3 is CASSHGLADITGELFF. Written as DNA, the CDR3 is TGTGCCAGCAGCCACGGACTAGCGGATATCACCGGGGAGCTGTTTTTT.